The 6 T cell receptor beta chains in this list originate from one sample, sequenced in a study of T cells in Graves' hyperthyroidism and ophthalmopathy. From RNA transcripts, TCR beta CDR3 regions were amplified. First-round RT-PCR of the TCR CDR3 relied on the HTBI primer set. In TCRdb, the multiplex PCR reads were re-called with MiXCR into one record per CDR3 protein. The sample gives around 500,000 distinct CDR3 sequences, approximately 15% of which show up once; 15% to 20% is in the top ten. The sequencing sample was made of blood. All receptors derive from a young woman with Graves' hyperthyroidism.

This clonotype was recorded at least ten times. The rearrangement joins TRBV5-6 to TRBJ2-5; D gene unclear. Trimming stripped 1 base from V and 1 base from J, with 11 bases between. The CDR3 spans 15 residues. Germline V CDR1 and CDR2: SGHDT, YYEEEE. The CDR3 protein is CASSLSGPSQETQYF. CDR3 nucleotides: TGTGCCAGCAGCTTGAGTGGGCCGAGCCAAGAGACCCAGTACTTC.

This clonotype was found many times. The rearrangement uses TRBV27 and TRBJ2-5, with TRBD1 matching 12 bases. Per germline, CDR1 MNHEY and CDR2 SMNVEV (reference sequence). The trim removed 3 bases at V and 4 bases at J, leaving 3 bases unmatched. This CDR3 contains 15 residues. For the CDR3, the DNA is TGTGCCAGCAGTTTTTGGGACAGGGGGCGAGAGACCCAGTACTTC. Its translation is CASSFWDRGRETQYF.

Ten or more counts support this clonotype. The CDR3 DNA reads TGCGCCAGCAGCTTGGCCAGCGGGAACTACAATGAGCAGTTCTTC. It is translated as CASSLASGNYNEQFF. V is TRBV5-1 and J is TRBJ2-1; 7 bases match TRBD2. Germline loops: CDR1 SGHRS, CDR2 YFSETQ. This CDR3 has 15 amino acids. Germline trimming cut 0 bases from V and 3 bases from J; bases unmatched to any gene: 3.

This clonotype was detected ten times or more. The chain couples TRBV9 to TRBJ2-1; 9 bases are shared with TRBD2. The trim removed 7 bases at V and 6 bases at J, leaving 5 bases unmatched. The CDR3 has 13 amino acids. CDR1 SGDLS and CDR2 YYNGEE come from the germline V gene. The CDR3 is CASEAGGANEQFF. CDR3 sequence (DNA): TGTGCCAGCGAGGCGGGAGGGGCCAATGAGCAGTTCTTC.

The chain couples TRBV6-1 to TRBJ2-1, with 9 bases fitting TRBD2. With V trimmed by 6 bases and J by 8 bases, 2 bases remained unmatched. CDR3 size: 12 residues. Germline CDR1 is MNHNS and CDR2 is SASEGT. CDR3 sequence (DNA): TGTGCCAGCAGGGGACTAGCACATGAGCAGTTCTTC. It translates to CASRGLAHEQFF.

The V gene is TRBV20-1, the J gene TRBJ1-2, with 9 bases fitting TRBD1. This CDR3 region has 15 residues. The V gene end was trimmed by 2 bases and the J gene end by 6 bases; junction bases not matched to a gene: 10. In germline, CDR1 is DFQATT, CDR2 SNEGSKA (reference sequence). CDR3 in amino acids: CSARIPLTGGDGYTF. DNA of the CDR3: TGCAGTGCTAGAATACCCTTGACAGGGGGGGATGGCTACACCTTC.